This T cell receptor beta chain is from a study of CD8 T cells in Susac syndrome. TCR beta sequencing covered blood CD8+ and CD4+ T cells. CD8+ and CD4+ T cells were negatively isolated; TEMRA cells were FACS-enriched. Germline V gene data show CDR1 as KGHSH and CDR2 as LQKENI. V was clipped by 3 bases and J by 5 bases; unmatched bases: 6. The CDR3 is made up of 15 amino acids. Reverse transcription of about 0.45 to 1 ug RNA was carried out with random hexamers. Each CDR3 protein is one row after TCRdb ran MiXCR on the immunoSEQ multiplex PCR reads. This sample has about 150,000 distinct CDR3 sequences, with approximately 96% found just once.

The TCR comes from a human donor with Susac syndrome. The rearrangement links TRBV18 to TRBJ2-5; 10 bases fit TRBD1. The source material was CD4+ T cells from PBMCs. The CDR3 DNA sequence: TGTGCCAGCTCACCGATGACAGGGGGCGTGGAGACCCAGTACTTC. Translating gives CASSPMTGGVETQYF.